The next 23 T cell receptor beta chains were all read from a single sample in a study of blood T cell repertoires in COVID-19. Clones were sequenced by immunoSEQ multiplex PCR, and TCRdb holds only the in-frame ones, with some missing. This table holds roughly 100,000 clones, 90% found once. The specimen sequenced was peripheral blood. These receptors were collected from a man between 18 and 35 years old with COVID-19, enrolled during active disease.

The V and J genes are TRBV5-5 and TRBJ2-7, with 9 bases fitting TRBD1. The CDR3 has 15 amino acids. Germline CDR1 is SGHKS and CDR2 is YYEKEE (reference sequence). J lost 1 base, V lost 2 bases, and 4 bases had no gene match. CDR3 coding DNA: TGTGCCAGCAGCTTCCGGGACAGGGTATCCTACGAGCAGTACTTC. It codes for CASSFRDRVSYEQYF.

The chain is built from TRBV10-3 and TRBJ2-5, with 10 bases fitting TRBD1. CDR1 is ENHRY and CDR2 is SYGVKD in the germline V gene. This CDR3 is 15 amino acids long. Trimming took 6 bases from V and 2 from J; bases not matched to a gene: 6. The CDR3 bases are TGTGCCATCAGGGCCGGGACAGGGGATCAAGAGACCCAGTACTTC. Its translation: CAIRAGTGDQETQYF.

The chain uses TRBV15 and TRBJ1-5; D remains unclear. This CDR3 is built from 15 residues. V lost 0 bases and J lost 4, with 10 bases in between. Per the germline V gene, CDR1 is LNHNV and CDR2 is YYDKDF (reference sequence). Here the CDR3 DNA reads TGTGCCACCAGCAGAGACCGGGGTACTAATCAGCCCCAGCATTTT. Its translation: CATSRDRGTNQPQHF.

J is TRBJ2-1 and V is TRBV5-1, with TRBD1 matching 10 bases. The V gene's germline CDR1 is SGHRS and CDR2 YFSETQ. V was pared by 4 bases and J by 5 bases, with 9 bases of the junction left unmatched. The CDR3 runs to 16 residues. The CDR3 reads CASSPRDRGLDNEQFF. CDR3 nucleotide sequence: TGCGCCAGCAGCCCGAGGGACAGGGGCCTCGACAATGAGCAGTTCTTC.

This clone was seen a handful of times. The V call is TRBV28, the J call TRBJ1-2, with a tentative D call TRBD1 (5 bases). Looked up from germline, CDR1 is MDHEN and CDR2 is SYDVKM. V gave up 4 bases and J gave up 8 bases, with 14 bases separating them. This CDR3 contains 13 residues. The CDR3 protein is CASSWGLPRGYTF. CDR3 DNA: TGTGCCAGCAGTTGGGGCCTTCCAAGGGGCTACACCTTC.

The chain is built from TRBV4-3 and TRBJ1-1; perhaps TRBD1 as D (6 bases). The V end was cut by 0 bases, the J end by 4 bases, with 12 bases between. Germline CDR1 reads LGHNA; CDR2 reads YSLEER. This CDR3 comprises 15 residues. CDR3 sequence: CASSQDPRGVTEAFF. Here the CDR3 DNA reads TGCGCCAGCAGCCAAGATCCCAGGGGCGTCACTGAAGCTTTCTTT.

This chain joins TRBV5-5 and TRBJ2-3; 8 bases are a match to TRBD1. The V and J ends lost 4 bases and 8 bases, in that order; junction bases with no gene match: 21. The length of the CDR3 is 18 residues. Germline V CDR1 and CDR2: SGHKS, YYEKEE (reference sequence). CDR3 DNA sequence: TGTGCCAGCAGCCCAACGCGACAGGGGCTAATTCCGGATGGTACGCAGTATTTT. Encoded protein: CASSPTRQGLIPDGTQYF.

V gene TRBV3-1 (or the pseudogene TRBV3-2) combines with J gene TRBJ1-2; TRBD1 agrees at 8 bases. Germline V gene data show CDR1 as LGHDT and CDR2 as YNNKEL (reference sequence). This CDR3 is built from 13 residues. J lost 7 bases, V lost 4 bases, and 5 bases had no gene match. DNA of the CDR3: TGTGCCAGCAGCCCCCGGACAGGGTTTGGCTACACCTTC. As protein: CASSPRTGFGYTF.

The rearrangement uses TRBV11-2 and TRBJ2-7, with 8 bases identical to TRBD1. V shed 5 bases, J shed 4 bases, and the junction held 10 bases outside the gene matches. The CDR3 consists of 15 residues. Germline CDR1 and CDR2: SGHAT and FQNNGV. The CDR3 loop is CASSAIRDRSYEQYF. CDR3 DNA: TGTGCCAGCAGCGCGATCCGGGACAGGAGTTACGAGCAGTACTTC.

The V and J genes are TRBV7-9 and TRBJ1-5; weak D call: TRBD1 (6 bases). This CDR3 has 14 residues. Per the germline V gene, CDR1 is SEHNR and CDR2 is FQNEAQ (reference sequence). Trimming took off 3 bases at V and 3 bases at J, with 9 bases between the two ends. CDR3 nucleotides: TGTGCCAGCAGCTTGCAGGGGATCAATCAGCCCCAGCATTTT. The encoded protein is CASSLQGINQPQHF.

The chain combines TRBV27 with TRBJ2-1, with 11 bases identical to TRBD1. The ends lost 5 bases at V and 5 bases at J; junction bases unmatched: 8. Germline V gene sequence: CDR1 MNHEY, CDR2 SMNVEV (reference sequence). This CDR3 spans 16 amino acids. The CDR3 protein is CASSNAGTGGNNEQFF. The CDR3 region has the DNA TGTGCCAGCAGTAACGCCGGGACAGGGGGGAACAATGAGCAGTTCTTC.

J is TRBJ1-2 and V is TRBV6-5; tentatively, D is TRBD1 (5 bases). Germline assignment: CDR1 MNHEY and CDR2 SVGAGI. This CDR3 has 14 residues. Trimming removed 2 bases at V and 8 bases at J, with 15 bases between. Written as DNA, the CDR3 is TGTGCCAGCAGTTACATGCAGGGTAGATGGGGCTACACCTTC. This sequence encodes CASSYMQGRWGYTF.

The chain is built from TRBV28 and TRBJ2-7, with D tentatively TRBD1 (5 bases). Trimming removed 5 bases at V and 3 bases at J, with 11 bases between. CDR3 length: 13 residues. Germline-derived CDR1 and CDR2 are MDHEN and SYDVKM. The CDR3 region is CASSGHANYEQYF. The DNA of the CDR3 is TGTGCCAGCAGTGGACATGCCAACTACGAGCAGTACTTC. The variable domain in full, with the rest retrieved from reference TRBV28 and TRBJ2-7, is DVKVTQSSRYLVKRTGEKVFLECVQDMDHENMFWYRQDPGLGLRLIYFSYDVKMKEKGDIPEGYSVSREKKERFSLILESASTNQTSMYLCASSGHANYEQYFGPGTRLTVT.

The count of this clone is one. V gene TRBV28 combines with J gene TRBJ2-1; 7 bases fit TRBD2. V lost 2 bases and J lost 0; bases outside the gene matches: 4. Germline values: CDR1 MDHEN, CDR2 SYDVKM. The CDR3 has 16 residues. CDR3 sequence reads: CASSLAGVDSYNEQFF. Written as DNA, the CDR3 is TGTGCCAGCAGTTTAGCGGGAGTTGACTCCTACAATGAGCAGTTCTTC. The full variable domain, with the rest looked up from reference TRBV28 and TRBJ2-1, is DVKVTQSSRYLVKRTGEKVFLECVQDMDHENMFWYRQDPGLGLRLIYFSYDVKMKEKGDIPEGYSVSREKKERFSLILESASTNQTSMYLCASSLAGVDSYNEQFFGPGTRLTVL.

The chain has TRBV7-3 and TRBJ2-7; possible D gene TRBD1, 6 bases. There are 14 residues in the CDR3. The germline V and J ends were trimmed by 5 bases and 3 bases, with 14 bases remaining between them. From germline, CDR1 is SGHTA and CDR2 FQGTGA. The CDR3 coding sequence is TGTGCCAGCAGCCCATCGGGACACTTCTACGAGCAGTACTTC. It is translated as CASSPSGHFYEQYF.

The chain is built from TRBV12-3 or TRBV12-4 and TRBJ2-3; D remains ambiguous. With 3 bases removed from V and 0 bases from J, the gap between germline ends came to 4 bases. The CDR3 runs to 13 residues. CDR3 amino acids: CASSFSSTDTQYF. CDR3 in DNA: TGTGCCAGCAGTTTTTCGAGCACAGATACGCAGTATTTT.

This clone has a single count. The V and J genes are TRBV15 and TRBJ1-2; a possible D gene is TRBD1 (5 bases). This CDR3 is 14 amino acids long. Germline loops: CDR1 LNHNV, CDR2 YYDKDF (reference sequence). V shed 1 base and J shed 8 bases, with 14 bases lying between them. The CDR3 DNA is TGTGCCACCAGCAGAGCTGGGGGGTCCAGGGGCTACACCTTC. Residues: CATSRAGGSRGYTF.

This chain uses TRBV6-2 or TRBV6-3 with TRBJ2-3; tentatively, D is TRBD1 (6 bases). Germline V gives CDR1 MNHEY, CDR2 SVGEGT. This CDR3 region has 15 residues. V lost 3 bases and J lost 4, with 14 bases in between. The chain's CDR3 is CASSYLDRKADTQYF. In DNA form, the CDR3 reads TGTGCCAGCAGTTATTTGGACAGAAAGGCAGATACGCAGTATTTT.

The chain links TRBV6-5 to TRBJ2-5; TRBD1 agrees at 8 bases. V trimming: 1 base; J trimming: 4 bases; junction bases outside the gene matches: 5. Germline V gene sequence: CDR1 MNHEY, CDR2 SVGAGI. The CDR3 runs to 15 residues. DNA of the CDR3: TGTGCCAGCAGTTACTTTCAAGGACAGGGAGAGACCCAGTACTTC. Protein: CASSYFQGQGETQYF.

The CDR3 nucleotides are TGTGCCAGCGGACAGGGCCTGCCGTCCGGGGAGCTGTTTTTT. Translated: CASGQGLPSGELFF. The chain uses TRBV13 and TRBJ2-2; 8 bases match TRBD1. The CDR3 contains 14 residues. Germline CDR1 and CDR2: PRHDT and FYEKMQ (reference sequence). After removal of 8 bases from V and 6 bases from J, the junction contained 8 bases not matched to a gene. The variable domain in full, completed from reference TRBV13 and TRBJ2-2, reads AAGVIQSPRHLIKEKRETATLKCYPIPRHDTVYWYQQGPGQDPQFLISFYEKMQSDKGSIPDRFSAQQFSDYHSELNMSSLELGDSALYFCASGQGLPSGELFFGEGSRLTVL.

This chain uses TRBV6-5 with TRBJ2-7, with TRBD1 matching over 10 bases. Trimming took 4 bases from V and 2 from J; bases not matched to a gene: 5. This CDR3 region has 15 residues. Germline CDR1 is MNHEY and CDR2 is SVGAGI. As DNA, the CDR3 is TGTGCCAGCAGTTTGGGACAGGGGTCTCCCTACGAGCAGTACTTC. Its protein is CASSLGQGSPYEQYF.

CDR3 nucleotide sequence: TGTGCCAGCAGCCAAGTATTCCCGGGACAGGGGGCGCAGGAGACCCAGTACTTC. Translating it yields CASSQVFPGQGAQETQYF. This chain uses TRBV3-1 (or the pseudogene TRBV3-2) with TRBJ2-5; 12 bases fit TRBD1. The CDR3 totals 18 residues. V was clipped by 1 base and J by 5 bases; unmatched bases: 11. Germline V gene data show CDR1 as LGHDT and CDR2 as YNNKEL (reference sequence).

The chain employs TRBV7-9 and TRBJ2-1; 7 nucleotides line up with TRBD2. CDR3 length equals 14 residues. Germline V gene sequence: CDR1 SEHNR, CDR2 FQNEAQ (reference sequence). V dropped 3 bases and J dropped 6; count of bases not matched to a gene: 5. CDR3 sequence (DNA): TGTGCCAGCAGCTTCGGACTAGTAGGCAATGAGCAGTTCTTC. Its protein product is CASSFGLVGNEQFF.